This T cell receptor (beta chain) appears in the sequencing data of a study of blood T cell repertoires in COVID-19 (dated by TCRdb to 2020 to 2021). Some background on the complete study: Collaborator samples came from the United States, Italy and Spain and covered acute and convalescent phases of COVID-19. Samples were obtained from the ongoing ImmuneRACE study (first 160 participants) and from about 1,300 subjects provided by 6 global collaborators. The sample metadata nearly always contained a de-identified subject ID, COVID-19 status, age in years and sex. A freely available public database, intended as a resource for researchers studying the immune response to SARS-CoV-2, is where the repertoires were released. The dataset comprised deeply sampled blood TCRbeta repertoires from subjects exposed to, actively infected with, or recovered from COVID-19. The prospective study material was composed of cDNA or gDNA derived from T cells, B-cell-depleted T cells, or PBMCs. HLA class I and class II types, where available, came from metadata supplied by the sample provider rather than from assay-based typing.

The immunoSEQ Assay, a bias-controlled multiplex PCR, was used to amplify TCRbeta CDR3 regions from genomic DNA. Turning to the authors' computational methods: The number of nucleated cells in each sample was estimated from the amplification of reference gene primers within the assay. To quantify the absolute abundance of each unique TCRbeta CDR3 rearrangement, sequence reads were collapsed and filtered. For each sample, productive Simpson clonality was calculated by taking the square root of Simpson's diversity index across productive rearrangements. TCRdb took this table from immuneACCESS and kept in-frame rearrangements with V and J called. Such tables lack part of the clones; where checked against another copy, unresolved V genes explain under half of the gap, and the rest is unexplained. The D gene and trimming were derived from the DNA, and the V and J assignments and clone size from that table. The sample data list 95,000 to 150,000 clones, and approximately 85% of these were observed just once. The biggest ten clones account for approximately 3.5% of the sample.

Concerning this clone: It lacks a known antigen. Per-base quality was not reported, and no clone a single base away is much larger than it.

At one collaborating source in Seattle, patients were enrolled during active infection and were followed longitudinally through the course of disease. Whole blood was collected in K2EDTA tubes by collaborating institutions according to the institutions' own protocols. For TCRbeta analysis, collaborators shipped samples in one of three forms: frozen whole blood, isolated PBMCs, or DNA extracted from either of those sample types. The trim is 6 bases for V and 2 bases for J, with a gap of 16 bases between the germline ends. Reading from cysteine to phenylalanine, the CDR3 counts 15 amino acids. Just CDR3 DNA is preserved here, 45 bases in frame from base 1. The germline V gene (reference sequence) sets CDR1 to MNHEY and CDR2 to SMNVEV. The full study reports these points: The amount of clinical and demographic metadata varied by source and participant and was provided uncurated.

This sequence originates from a woman older than 75 with COVID-19, enrolled during active disease. Sequencing input: peripheral blood. The receptor chain draws on TRBV27 and TRBJ2-5; tentative D gene TRBD1, with 6 bases matching. In nucleotides, the sequence is TGTGCCAGCAGGCGAAAGGACAGTCTTCAAGAGACCCAGTACTTC. Protein translation: CASRRKDSLQETQYF.